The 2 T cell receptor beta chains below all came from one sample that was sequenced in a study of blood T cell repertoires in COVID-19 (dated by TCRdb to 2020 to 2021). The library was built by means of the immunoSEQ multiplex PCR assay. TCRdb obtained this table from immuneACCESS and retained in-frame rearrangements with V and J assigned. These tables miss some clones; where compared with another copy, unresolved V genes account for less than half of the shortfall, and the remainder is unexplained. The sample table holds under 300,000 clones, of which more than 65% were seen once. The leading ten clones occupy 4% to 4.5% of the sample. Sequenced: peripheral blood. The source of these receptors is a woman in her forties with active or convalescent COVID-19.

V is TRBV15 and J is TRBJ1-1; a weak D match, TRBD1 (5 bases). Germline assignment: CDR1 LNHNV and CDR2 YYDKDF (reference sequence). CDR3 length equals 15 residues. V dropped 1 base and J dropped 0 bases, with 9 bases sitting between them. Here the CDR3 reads CATSRGLQVNTEAFF. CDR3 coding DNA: TGTGCCACCAGCAGAGGTCTACAGGTGAACACTGAAGCTTTCTTT. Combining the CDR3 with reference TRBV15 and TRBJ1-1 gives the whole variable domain DAMVIQNPRYQVTQFGKPVTLSCSQTLNHNVMYWYQQKSSQAPKLLFHYYDKDFNNEADTPDNFQSRRPNTSFCFLDIRSPGLGDTAMYLCATSRGLQVNTEAFFGQGTRLTVV.

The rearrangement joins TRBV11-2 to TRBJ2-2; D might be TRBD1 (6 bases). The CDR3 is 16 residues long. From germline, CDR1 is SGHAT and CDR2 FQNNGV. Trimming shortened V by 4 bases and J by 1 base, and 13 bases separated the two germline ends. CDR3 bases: TGTGCCAGCAGCTCCGGGACACCGGGGAACACCGGGGAGCTGTTTTTT. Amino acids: CASSSGTPGNTGELFF.